The following is a T cell receptor (beta chain) sequence with its context. Its target is unknown. Time point meaning: after dendritic cell vaccination, including at tumor progression/relapse. Only in-frame clones appear in the TCRdb table, and some are missing; sequencing was by immunoSEQ multiplex PCR. The sample carries roughly 100,000 clones, 75% to 90% recorded once. The data derive from a study of glioma-infiltrating T cells after dendritic cell vaccination. Trimming removed 6 bases from V and 0 bases from J, with 17 bases in between. The CDR3 is 16 residues long. CDR1 is LNHDA and CDR2 is SQIVND in the germline V gene (reference sequence). Study-wide results and limits: Higher pretreatment TIL content predicted longer progression-free time and survival.

Sequencing was performed on blood, taken after dendritic cell vaccination. V usage is TRBV19 and J usage is TRBJ1-2; D gene uncertain. The TCR sequence derives from a human donor with glioblastoma. CDR3 residues: CASSPSITRANYGYTF. In nucleotides, the CDR3 is TGTGCCAGTAGCCCAAGCATAACGCGGGCTAACTATGGCTACACCTTC. Using reference TRBV19 and TRBJ1-2 for the parts outside the CDR3, the full variable domain is DGGITQSPKYLFRKEGQNVTLSCEQNLNHDAMYWYRQDPGQGLRLIYYSQIVNDFQKGDIAEGYSVSREKKESFPLTVTSAQKNPTAFYLCASSPSITRANYGYTFGSGTRLTVV.